These 32 T cell receptor beta chains were sequenced from one sample in a study of blood T cell repertoires in COVID-19. Sequencing was performed with immunoSEQ multiplex PCR; in TCRdb, only in-frame clones are kept and a portion is missing. The table shows around 150,000 clones, with around 80% occurring only once. What was sequenced was PBMCs or T cells enriched from blood (not recorded which). The receptors here all came from a man aged 70 or older who had been exposed to COVID-19.

V and J are TRBV5-1 and TRBJ1-2, with TRBD1 matching over 7 bases. Looked up from germline, CDR1 is SGHRS and CDR2 is YFSETQ. The V segment lost 0 bases and the J segment 8 bases; nucleotides outside the gene matches: 4. This CDR3 spans 13 amino acids. CDR3 residues: CASSLGQGGGYTF. For the CDR3, the DNA is TGCGCCAGCAGCTTGGGACAGGGCGGCGGCTACACCTTC.

The rearrangement links TRBV3-1 (or the pseudogene TRBV3-2) to TRBJ2-6, with 9 bases lining up with TRBD1. CDR3 length: 17 amino acids. The V segment lost 5 bases and the J segment 2 bases; nucleotides outside the gene matches: 7. Germline loops: CDR1 LGHDT, CDR2 YNNKEL (reference sequence). The CDR3 region has the DNA TGTGCCAGCAGCTTCGGACAGGGGAAAACTGGGGCCAACGTCCTGACTTTC. This sequence encodes CASSFGQGKTGANVLTF.

The V call is TRBV12-3 or TRBV12-4, the J call TRBJ1-1; no clear D gene. This CDR3 has 13 residues. The V and J ends lost 4 bases and 5 bases respectively, with 11 bases between them. CDR3 protein: CASSYTAGTEAFF. The CDR3, as DNA: TGTGCCAGCAGTTACACGGCCGGGACTGAAGCTTTCTTT.

This clone was counted a single time. This chain links TRBV7-9 with TRBJ1-1; no definite D call. Germline loops: CDR1 SEHNR, CDR2 FQNEAQ (reference sequence). This CDR3 spans 13 amino acids. V lost 4 bases and J 4 bases, leaving 10 bases between the germline ends. CDR3 coding DNA: TGTGCCAGCAGCTCCTTTTGGCCCACTGAAGCTTTCTTT. Its translation: CASSSFWPTEAFF.

This sequence joins TRBV5-8 and TRBJ1-1, with a weak D call TRBD1 (5 bases). Germline V CDR1 and CDR2: SGHTS, YDEGEE. CDR3 size: 15 residues. Trimming pared 8 bases from V and 0 bases from J, leaving 17 bases between. The CDR3 coding sequence is TGTGCCAGTGCCAATAGTCAGACAGTGAACACTGAAGCTTTCTTT. Amino acids: CASANSQTVNTEAFF.

The chain joins TRBV28 to TRBJ1-5; D may be TRBD1 (6 bases). Trimming took 6 bases from V and 1 from J, leaving 10 bases between them. CDR1 MDHEN and CDR2 SYDVKM come from the germline V gene. The CDR3 has 14 amino acids. DNA for the CDR3: TGTGCCAGCAGCCGAGACAGGAGCAATCAGCCCCAGCATTTT. This codes for CASSRDRSNQPQHF. Together with reference TRBV28 and TRBJ1-5, the CDR3 gives the full variable domain: DVKVTQSSRYLVKRTGEKVFLECVQDMDHENMFWYRQDPGLGLRLIYFSYDVKMKEKGDIPEGYSVSREKKERFSLILESASTNQTSMYLCASSRDRSNQPQHFGDGTRLSIL.

This chain joins TRBV28 and TRBJ2-3; no clear D gene. Germline loops: CDR1 MDHEN, CDR2 SYDVKM. This CDR3 is built from 13 residues. V lost 7 bases and J 0 bases, leaving 8 bases between the germline ends. This CDR3 reads CASKRHSTDTQYF. In nucleotides, the CDR3 is TGTGCCAGCAAGAGACATAGCACAGATACGCAGTATTTT.

The CDR3: CASSQDPGTRNYGYTF. CDR3 sequence (DNA): TGTGCCAGCAGCCAAGACCCCGGGACAAGGAACTATGGCTACACCTTC. The chain recombines TRBV3-1 (or the pseudogene TRBV3-2) with TRBJ1-2, with a tentative D call TRBD1 (6 bases). CDR1 is LGHDT and CDR2 is YNNKEL in the germline V gene (reference sequence). V was shortened by 0 bases and J by 2 bases, with 13 bases between the two germline ends. This CDR3 has 16 residues.

The chain uses TRBV6-5 and TRBJ1-2; 8 nucleotides match TRBD1. The CDR3 contains 13 residues. Germline assignment: CDR1 MNHEY and CDR2 SVGAGI. Trimming cost V 7 bases and J 6 bases; bases outside gene matches: 7. CDR3 DNA sequence: TGTGCCAGCACCGACCGGACAGGGAATGGCTACACCTTC. As protein: CASTDRTGNGYTF.

The rearrangement uses TRBV6-2 or TRBV6-3 and TRBJ2-1, with D unresolved. Per the germline V gene, CDR1 is MNHEY and CDR2 is SVGEGT. Trimming stripped 4 bases from V and 3 bases from J, with 13 bases between. The length of the CDR3 is 15 residues. DNA of the CDR3: TGTGCCAGCAGTTGGTCCTCACTTCACTACAATGAGCAGTTCTTC. It translates to CASSWSSLHYNEQFF.

The genes are TRBV27 and TRBJ2-7; D not resolved. CDR3 size: 13 residues. Trimming cost V 6 bases and J 0 bases, with 9 bases left between them. Germline CDR1 MNHEY, CDR2 SMNVEV (reference sequence). The CDR3 sequence is CASRTDSSYEQYF. The CDR3 region has the DNA TGTGCCAGCAGAACAGATAGCTCCTACGAGCAGTACTTC.

The rearrangement uses TRBV29-1 and TRBJ1-1; 8 bases agree with TRBD1. Trimming at V came to 4 bases and at J to 1 base, leaving 5 bases not matched to a gene. Germline CDR1 reads SQVTM; CDR2 reads ANQGSEA. The CDR3 is 14 amino acids. CDR3 bases: TGCAGCGTTGGGGAGACAGGGGCGAACACTGAAGCTTTCTTT. Translation gives CSVGETGANTEAFF.

This chain uses TRBV11-3 with TRBJ1-1; 9 bases map to TRBD1. Trimming at V came to 5 bases and at J to 5 bases, leaving 6 bases not matched to a gene. The CDR3 is 14 amino acids. CDR1 is SGHNT and CDR2 is YENEEA in the germline V gene. This CDR3 reads CASSQGQGRTEAFF. Written as DNA, the CDR3 is TGTGCCAGCAGCCAAGGACAGGGGAGGACTGAAGCTTTCTTT.

The rearrangement links TRBV19 to TRBJ1-3, with D tentatively TRBD1 (5 bases). The germline V gene encodes CDR1 LNHDA and CDR2 SQIVND (reference sequence). Deletions cut 4 bases from V and 0 bases from J, with 7 bases between. The CDR3 extends over 14 amino acids. The CDR3 DNA follows: TGTGCCAGTAGTACGACAGTCTCTGGAAACACCATATATTTT. It translates to CASSTTVSGNTIYF.

The V and J genes are TRBV7-9 and TRBJ1-1; D uncertain. Trimming removed 10 bases at V and 0 bases at J, with 15 bases between. CDR3 length equals 14 residues. CDR1 is SEHNR and CDR2 is FQNEAQ in the germline V gene (reference sequence). CDR3 sequence reads: CAIRRSQVNTEAFF. The CDR3, as DNA: TGTGCCATCCGGAGGTCTCAGGTGAACACTGAAGCTTTCTTT.

The chain combines TRBV6-6 with TRBJ2-3; 10 bases are a match to TRBD2. Looked up from germline, CDR1 is MNHNY and CDR2 is SVGAGI (reference sequence). CDR3 length equals 17 residues. V shed 5 bases and J 0 bases; nucleotides not matched to a gene: 8. The CDR3 is CASSRTSGAASTDTQYF. The CDR3, as DNA: TGTGCCAGCAGTCGGACTAGCGGTGCTGCTAGCACAGATACGCAGTATTTT.

This chain's CDR3 is CASSQQELGRGYTF. In DNA, the CDR3 is TGTGCCAGCAGCCAACAGGAATTGGGTAGAGGCTACACCTTC. The V gene is TRBV7-2, the J gene TRBJ1-2, with D possibly being TRBD1 (5 bases). This CDR3 is built from 14 residues. CDR1 and CDR2 from the germline V gene are SGHTA and FQGNSA. Trimming shortened V by 5 bases and J by 8 bases, and 18 bases separated the two germline ends.

This clone was observed a handful of times. The chain couples TRBV7-2 to TRBJ2-1, with 9 bases lining up with TRBD1. This CDR3 spans 16 amino acids. Looked up from germline, CDR1 is SGHTA and CDR2 is FQGNSA. V gave up 2 bases and J gave up 7 bases; unmatched junction bases: 9. The CDR3 region has the DNA TGTGCCAGCAGCTTAAGTAGGGACAGGGTTCAGAATGAGCAGTTCTTC. Its protein is CASSLSRDRVQNEQFF.

A remark on this clone: At one end the junction does not follow the germline gene, possibly because of a read error. The chain combines TRBV11-2 with TRBJ2-7; no clear D gene. Germline V gene lookup returns CDR1 SGHAT and CDR2 FQNNGV. The CDR3 is 11 residues long. The CDR3 DNA follows: TGTGCCAGCAGCTTAGATCCTGACACGGACTTC. The encoded protein is CASSLDPDTDF.

This clone was counted once. The J gene is TRBJ2-5, the V gene TRBV20-1, with 10 nucleotides matching TRBD2. Germline V CDR1 and CDR2: DFQATT, SNEGSKA (reference sequence). The CDR3 extends over 16 amino acids. With 3 bases clipped from V and 0 bases from J, the junction kept 7 bases outside the gene matches. This CDR3 is CSASPGTSVYQETQYF. Here the CDR3 DNA reads TGCAGTGCTAGTCCGGGGACTAGCGTGTACCAAGAGACCCAGTACTTC.

This chain links TRBV19 with TRBJ2-7; no clear D. In germline, CDR1 is LNHDA, CDR2 SQIVND (reference sequence). The germline V and J ends were trimmed by 2 bases and 1 base, with 6 bases remaining between them. This CDR3 has 13 residues. In nucleotides, the CDR3 is TGTGCCAGTAGTATACTATTTTCCTACGAGCAGTACTTC. Translated: CASSILFSYEQYF.

The chain couples TRBV6-2 or TRBV6-3 to TRBJ2-7; 10 bases line up with TRBD2. The CDR3 length is 16 residues. The V gene end was trimmed by 4 bases and the J gene end by 0 bases; junction bases not matched to a gene: 6. Germline V gene lookup returns CDR1 MNHEY and CDR2 SVGEGT. CDR3: CASSFSTSGRSYEQYF. The CDR3 DNA sequence: TGTGCCAGCAGTTTTTCGACTAGCGGGCGCTCCTACGAGCAGTACTTC.

The chain couples TRBV4-1 to TRBJ2-1; 7 nucleotides line up with TRBD2. V gave up 2 bases and J gave up 4 bases; unmatched junction bases: 8. The CDR3 sequence is 16 residues long. Germline V gene data show CDR1 as MGHRA and CDR2 as YSYEKL. CDR3 sequence (DNA): TGCGCCAGCAGCCAACTGGGGGTAGCGGGTTACAATGAGCAGTTCTTC. Protein sequence: CASSQLGVAGYNEQFF.

The chain has TRBV19 and TRBJ1-2, with TRBD1 matching over 9 bases. Trimming removed 5 bases from V and 1 base from J; junction bases left unmatched: 5. The CDR3 is made up of 15 amino acids. Germline assignment: CDR1 LNHDA and CDR2 SQIVND (reference sequence). The CDR3 spells CASSRRQGDNYGYTF. Here the CDR3 DNA reads TGTGCCAGTAGTCGAAGACAGGGGGATAACTATGGCTACACCTTC.

This chain uses TRBV19 with TRBJ1-2; D possibly corresponds to TRBD1 (5 bases). The CDR3 covers 13 residues. The germline V and J ends were trimmed by 5 bases and 4 bases, with 11 bases remaining between them. Germline CDR1 reads LNHDA; CDR2 reads SQIVND (reference sequence). CDR3 nucleotide sequence: TGTGCCAGTAGTCCCACAGGCCTCTATGGCTACACCTTC. Its translation: CASSPTGLYGYTF.

The rearrangement joins TRBV7-2 to TRBJ2-1; TRBD2 agrees at 7 bases. The CDR3 loop spans 17 amino acids. Germline V gene lookup returns CDR1 SGHTA and CDR2 FQGNSA. The junction had 15 bases not matched to a gene; V was cut back by 6 bases and J by 4 bases. As DNA, the CDR3 is TGTGCCAGCAGATCTAGGGTAATCCAGCGGGATTACAATGAGCAGTTCTTC. Translated, it gives CASRSRVIQRDYNEQFF.

The rearrangement joins TRBV12-3 or TRBV12-4 to TRBJ1-2, with a weak D call TRBD1 (5 bases). Trimming cost V 5 bases and J 4 bases, with 11 bases left between them. This CDR3 region has 13 residues. The DNA of the CDR3 is TGTGCCAGCAGTCCCTCAGGGTCCTATGGCTACACCTTC. This encodes CASSPSGSYGYTF.

This clone was recorded only once. Its ends do not fully match the called genes, so a read error is possible. This sequence joins TRBV27 and TRBJ2-7, with D uncertain. The CDR3 is made up of 12 amino acids. CDR1 and CDR2 from the germline V gene are MNHEY and SMNVEV (reference sequence). CDR3 in amino acids: CASGFEALGQYF. CDR3 DNA: TGTGCCAGCGGTTTCGAGGCGTTGGGGCAGTACTTC.

CDR3 nucleotides: TGTGCCAGCAGCGCGCACCTCGGAGACGAGCAGTACTTC. Protein: CASSAHLGDEQYF. V usage is TRBV7-2 and J usage is TRBJ2-7, with no clear D. Trimming took off 5 bases at V and 5 bases at J, with 13 bases between the two ends. The CDR3 is 13 residues long. Per germline, CDR1 SGHTA and CDR2 FQGNSA. Using reference TRBV7-2 and TRBJ2-7 for the parts outside the CDR3, the full variable domain is GAGVSQSPSNKVTEKGKDVELRCDPISGHTALYWYRQSLGQGLEFLIYFQGNSAPDKSGLPSDRFSAERTGGSVSTLTIQRTQQEDSAVYLCASSAHLGDEQYFGPGTRLTVT.

V is TRBV5-1 and J is TRBJ1-1; a possible D gene is TRBD1 (5 bases). Germline V gene lookup returns CDR1 SGHRS and CDR2 YFSETQ. Trimming left V 2 bases short and J 5 bases short, with 13 bases between. This CDR3 spans 14 amino acids. CDR3 loop: CASSLGGGRTEAFF. The DNA for the CDR3 is TGCGCCAGCAGCTTAGGCGGGGGAAGGACTGAAGCTTTCTTT. The complete variable domain, with remaining parts taken from reference TRBV5-1 and TRBJ1-1, reads KAGVTQTPRYLIKTRGQQVTLSCSPISGHRSVSWYQQTPGQGLQFLFEYFSETQRNKGNFPGRFSGRQFSNSRSEMNVSTLELGDSALYLCASSLGGGRTEAFFGQGTRLTVV.

This sequence joins TRBV9 and TRBJ2-7; a weak D match, TRBD2 (6 bases). CDR1 is SGDLS and CDR2 is YYNGEE in the germline V gene. CDR3 length: 15 amino acids. V shed 0 bases and J shed 2 bases, with 12 bases lying between them. The CDR3 reads CASSVEGLPTYEQYF. The CDR3, as DNA: TGTGCCAGCAGCGTAGAGGGACTCCCCACCTACGAGCAGTACTTC.

This clone has just one count. This sequence joins TRBV7-2 and TRBJ2-1, with 8 bases fitting TRBD1. J was trimmed by 4 bases and V by 3 bases; bases with no gene match: 5. The CDR3 totals 15 residues. Looked up from germline, CDR1 is SGHTA and CDR2 is FQGNSA. CDR3 DNA sequence: TGTGCCAGCAGCTTGGGCAGGGGGCGGTACAATGAGCAGTTCTTC. Amino acid sequence: CASSLGRGRYNEQFF. The variable domain in full, with the rest retrieved from reference TRBV7-2 and TRBJ2-1, is GAGVSQSPSNKVTEKGKDVELRCDPISGHTALYWYRQSLGQGLEFLIYFQGNSAPDKSGLPSDRFSAERTGGSVSTLTIQRTQQEDSAVYLCASSLGRGRYNEQFFGPGTRLTVL.